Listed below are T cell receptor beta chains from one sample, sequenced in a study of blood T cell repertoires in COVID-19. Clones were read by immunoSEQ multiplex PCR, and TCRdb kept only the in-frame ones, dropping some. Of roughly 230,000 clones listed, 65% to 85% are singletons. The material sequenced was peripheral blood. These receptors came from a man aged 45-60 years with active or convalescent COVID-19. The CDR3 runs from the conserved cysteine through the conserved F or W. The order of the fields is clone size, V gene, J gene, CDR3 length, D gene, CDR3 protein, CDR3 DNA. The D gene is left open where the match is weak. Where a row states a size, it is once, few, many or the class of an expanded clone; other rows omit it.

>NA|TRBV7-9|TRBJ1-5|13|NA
CASSLDGEQPQHF
TGTGCCAGCAGCTTAGACGGAGAGCAGCCCCAGCATTTT
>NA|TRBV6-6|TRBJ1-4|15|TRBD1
CASSTGVATNEKLFF
TGTGCCAGCAGTACAGGGGTTGCAACTAATGAAAAACTGTTTTTT
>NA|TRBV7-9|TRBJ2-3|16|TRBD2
CASTLTSGVVQDTQYF
TGTGCCAGCACCCTGACTAGCGGGGTCGTGCAAGATACGCAGTATTTT
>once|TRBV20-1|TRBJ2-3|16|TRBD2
CSASALRGTSTDTQYF
TGCAGTGCTAGTGCTTTGCGGGGGACCAGCACAGATACGCAGTATTTT
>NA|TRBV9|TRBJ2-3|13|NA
CASSAMRTDTQYF
TGTGCCAGCAGCGCCATGAGGACAGATACGCAGTATTTT
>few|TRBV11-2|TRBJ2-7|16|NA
CASSFVLGGHSYEQYF
TGTGCCAGCAGCTTCGTCCTCGGGGGGCACTCCTACGAGCAGTACTTC
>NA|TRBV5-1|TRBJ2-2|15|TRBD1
CASSPGTGVTGELFF
TGCGCCAGCAGCCCCGGGACAGGGGTCACCGGGGAGCTGTTTTTT
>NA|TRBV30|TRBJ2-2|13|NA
CAWSVVRAGELFF
TGTGCCTGGAGTGTTGTGAGGGCCGGGGAGCTGTTTTTT
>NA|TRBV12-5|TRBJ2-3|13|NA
CASGLAGRGPAYF
TGTGCTAGTGGTTTGGCTGGCAGGGGACCCGCTTATTTT
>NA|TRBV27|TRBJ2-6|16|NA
CASSFRTGTGANVLTF
TGTGCCAGCAGTTTCCGTACGGGGACTGGGGCCAACGTCCTGACTTTC